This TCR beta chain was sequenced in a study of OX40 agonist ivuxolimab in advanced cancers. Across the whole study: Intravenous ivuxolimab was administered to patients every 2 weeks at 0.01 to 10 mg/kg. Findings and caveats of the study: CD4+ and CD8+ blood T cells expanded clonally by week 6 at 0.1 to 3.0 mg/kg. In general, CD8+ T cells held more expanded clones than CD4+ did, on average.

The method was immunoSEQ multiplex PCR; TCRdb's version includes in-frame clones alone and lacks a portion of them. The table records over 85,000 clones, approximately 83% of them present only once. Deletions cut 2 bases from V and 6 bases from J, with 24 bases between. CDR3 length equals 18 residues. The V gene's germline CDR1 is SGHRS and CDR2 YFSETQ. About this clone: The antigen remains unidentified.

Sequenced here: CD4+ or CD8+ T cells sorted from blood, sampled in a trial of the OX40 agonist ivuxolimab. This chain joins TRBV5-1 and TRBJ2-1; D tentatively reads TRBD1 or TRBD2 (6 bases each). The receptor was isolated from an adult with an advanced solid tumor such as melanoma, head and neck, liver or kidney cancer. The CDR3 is CASSFLGGLTANVNEQFF. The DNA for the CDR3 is TGCGCCAGCAGCTTTCTAGGGGGGCTGACGGCCAACGTCAATGAGCAGTTCTTC.